Sequencing of this TCR beta chain was carried out in a study of beta chain features in type 1 diabetes. Study findings and constraints: Shortening of TCRB CDR3s, moderate but significant, appeared in all four CD4+ subsets of Type 1 diabetes patients.

Investigators reverse transcribed all isolated RNA, so they sequenced expressed TCRB transcripts. Libraries were prepared by immunoSEQ multiplex PCR; TCRdb keeps only in-frame clonotypes and omits some of them. The sample yields hundreds of thousands of clones, 13% seen once. This clone was counted only a few times. Its specificity is unknown. This CDR3 is 14 amino acids long. The germline V gene has CDR1 SNHLY and CDR2 FYNNEI. Trimming pared 3 bases from V and 2 bases from J, leaving 10 bases between. The chain employs TRBV2 and TRBJ1-2; D possibly corresponds to TRBD1 (5 bases). Sequencing was performed on naive CD4+ T cells from blood. The clonotype originates from a man aged 18 to 30 with type 1 diabetes. CDR3 amino acids: CASSEGPGNYGYTF. The DNA of the CDR3 is TGTGCCAGCAGTGAGGGGCCCGGGAACTATGGCTACACCTTC.